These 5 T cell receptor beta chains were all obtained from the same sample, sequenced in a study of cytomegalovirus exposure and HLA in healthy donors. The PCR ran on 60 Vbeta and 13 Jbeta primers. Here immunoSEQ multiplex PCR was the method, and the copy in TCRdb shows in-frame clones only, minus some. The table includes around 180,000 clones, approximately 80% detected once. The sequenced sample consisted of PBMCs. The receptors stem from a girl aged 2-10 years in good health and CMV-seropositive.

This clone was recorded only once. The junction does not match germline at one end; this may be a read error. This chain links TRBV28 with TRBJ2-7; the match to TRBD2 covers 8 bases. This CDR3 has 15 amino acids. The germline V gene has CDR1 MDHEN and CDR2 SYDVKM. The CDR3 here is CASSPMAGGPYEQCF. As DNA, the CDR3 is TGTGCCAGCTCCCCGATGGCGGGAGGTCCCTACGAGCAGTGCTTC.

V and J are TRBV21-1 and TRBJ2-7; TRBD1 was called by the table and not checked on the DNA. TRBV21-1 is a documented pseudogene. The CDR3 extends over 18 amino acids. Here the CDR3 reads CASSKGEQATERSYEQYF. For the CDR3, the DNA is TGTGCCAGCAGCAAAGGGGAACAGGCGACAGAACGTAGCTACGAGCAGTACTTC.

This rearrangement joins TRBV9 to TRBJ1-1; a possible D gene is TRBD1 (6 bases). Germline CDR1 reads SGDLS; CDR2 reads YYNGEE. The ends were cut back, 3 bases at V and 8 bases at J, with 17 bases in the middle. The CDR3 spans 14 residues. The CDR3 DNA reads TGTGCCAGCAGCGCCACCTCGACAGGTCAAGAAGCTTTCTTT. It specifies CASSATSTGQEAFF.

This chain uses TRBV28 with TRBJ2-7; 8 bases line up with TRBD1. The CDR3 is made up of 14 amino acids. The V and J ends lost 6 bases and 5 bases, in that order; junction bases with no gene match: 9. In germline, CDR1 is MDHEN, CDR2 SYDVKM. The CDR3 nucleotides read TGTGCCAGCAGCACGACAGGGGATATCGACGAGCAGTACTTC. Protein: CASSTTGDIDEQYF.

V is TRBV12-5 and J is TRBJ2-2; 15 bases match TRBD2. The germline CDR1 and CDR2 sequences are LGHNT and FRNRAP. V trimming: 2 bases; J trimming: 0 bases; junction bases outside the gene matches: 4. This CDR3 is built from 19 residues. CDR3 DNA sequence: TGTGCTAGTGGTTTGTCGGGACTAGCGGGAGGAGCGAACACCGGGGAGCTGTTTTTT. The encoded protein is CASGLSGLAGGANTGELFF.